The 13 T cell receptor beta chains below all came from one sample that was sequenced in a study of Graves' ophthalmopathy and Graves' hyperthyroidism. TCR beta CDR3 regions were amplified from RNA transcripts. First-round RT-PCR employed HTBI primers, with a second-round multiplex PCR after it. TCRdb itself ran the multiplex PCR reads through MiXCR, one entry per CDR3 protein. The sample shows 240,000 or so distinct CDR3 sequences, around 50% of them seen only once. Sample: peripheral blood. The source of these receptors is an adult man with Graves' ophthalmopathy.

In nucleotides, the CDR3 is TGCGCCAGCAGCTCGGGGACAGATGGCTACACCTTC. Protein: CASSSGTDGYTF. The chain combines TRBV5-1 with TRBJ1-2, with 7 bases aligning to TRBD1. In germline, CDR1 is SGHRS, CDR2 YFSETQ. The junction had 2 bases not matched to a gene; V was cut back by 3 bases and J by 6 bases. This CDR3 comprises 12 residues.

Written as DNA, the CDR3 is TGTGCCACCAGTGACCCAGGGACGGGGGCCTACGAGCAGTACTTC. Translating gives CATSDPGTGAYEQYF. This rearrangement joins TRBV24-1 to TRBJ2-7; TRBD2 might be the D (6 bases). This CDR3 region has 15 residues. The germline V and J ends were trimmed by 4 bases and 2 bases, with 14 bases remaining between them. Germline V gene sequence: CDR1 KGHDR, CDR2 SFDVKD.

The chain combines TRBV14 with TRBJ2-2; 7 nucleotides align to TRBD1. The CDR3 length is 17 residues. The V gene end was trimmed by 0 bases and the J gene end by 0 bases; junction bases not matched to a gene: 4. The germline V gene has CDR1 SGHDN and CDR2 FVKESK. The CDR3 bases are TGTGCCAGCAGCCAAGATCGACAGGGACCGAACACCGGGGAGCTGTTTTTT. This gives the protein CASSQDRQGPNTGELFF.

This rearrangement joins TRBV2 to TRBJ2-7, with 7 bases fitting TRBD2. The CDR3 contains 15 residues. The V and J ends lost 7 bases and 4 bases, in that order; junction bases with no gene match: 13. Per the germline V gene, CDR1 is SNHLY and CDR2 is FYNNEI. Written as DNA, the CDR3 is TGTGCCAGCATCGGGGGGAGGGCAGGGAAATACGAGCAGTACTTC. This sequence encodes CASIGGRAGKYEQYF.

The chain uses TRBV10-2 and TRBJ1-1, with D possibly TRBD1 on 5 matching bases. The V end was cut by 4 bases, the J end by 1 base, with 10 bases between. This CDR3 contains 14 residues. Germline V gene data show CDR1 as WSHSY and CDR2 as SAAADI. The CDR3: CASSAVGGNTEAFF. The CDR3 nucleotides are TGCGCCAGCAGTGCAGTCGGGGGGAACACTGAAGCTTTCTTT.

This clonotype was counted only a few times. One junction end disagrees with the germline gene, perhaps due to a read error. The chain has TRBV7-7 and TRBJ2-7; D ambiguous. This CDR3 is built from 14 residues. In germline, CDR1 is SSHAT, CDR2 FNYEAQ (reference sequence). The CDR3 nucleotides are TGTGCTAGCAGCTTAGATCCTGAGGATCACGAGCAGTACTTC. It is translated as CASSLDPEDHEQYF.

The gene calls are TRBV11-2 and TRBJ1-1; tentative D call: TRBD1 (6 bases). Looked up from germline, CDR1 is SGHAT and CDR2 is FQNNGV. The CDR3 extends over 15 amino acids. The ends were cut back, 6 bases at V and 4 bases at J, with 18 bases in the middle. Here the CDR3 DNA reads TGTGCCAGCAGTACTAACAGGGTCTGGGGCACTGAAGCTTTCTTT. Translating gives CASSTNRVWGTEAFF.

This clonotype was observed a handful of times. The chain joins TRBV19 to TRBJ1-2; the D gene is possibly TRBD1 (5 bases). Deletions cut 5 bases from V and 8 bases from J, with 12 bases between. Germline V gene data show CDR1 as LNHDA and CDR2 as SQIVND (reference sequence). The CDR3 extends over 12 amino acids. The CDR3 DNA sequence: TGTGCCAGTAGTCGAGACTGGACAGGCTACACCTTC. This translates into CASSRDWTGYTF. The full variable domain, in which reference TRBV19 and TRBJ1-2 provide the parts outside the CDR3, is DGGITQSPKYLFRKEGQNVTLSCEQNLNHDAMYWYRQDPGQGLRLIYYSQIVNDFQKGDIAEGYSVSREKKESFPLTVTSAQKNPTAFYLCASSRDWTGYTFGSGTRLTVV.

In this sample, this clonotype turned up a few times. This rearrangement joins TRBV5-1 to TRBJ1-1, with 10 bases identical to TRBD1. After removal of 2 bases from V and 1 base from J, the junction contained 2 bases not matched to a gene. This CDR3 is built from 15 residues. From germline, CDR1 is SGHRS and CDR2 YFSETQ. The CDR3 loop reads CASSLRQGANTEAFF. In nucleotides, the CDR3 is TGCGCCAGCAGCTTACGACAGGGGGCGAACACTGAAGCTTTCTTT.

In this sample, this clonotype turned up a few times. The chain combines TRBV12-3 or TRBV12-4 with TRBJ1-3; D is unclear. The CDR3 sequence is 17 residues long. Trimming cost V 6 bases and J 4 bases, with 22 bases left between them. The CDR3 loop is CASSISGRGAAGNTIYF. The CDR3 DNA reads TGTGCCAGCAGCATCTCTGGTCGGGGAGCGGCCGGAAACACCATATATTTT.

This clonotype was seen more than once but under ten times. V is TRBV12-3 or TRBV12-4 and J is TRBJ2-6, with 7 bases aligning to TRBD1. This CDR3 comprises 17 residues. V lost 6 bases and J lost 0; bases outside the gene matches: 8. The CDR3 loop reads CASRTGRGGSGANVLTF. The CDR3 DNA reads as TGTGCCAGCAGGACAGGGCGAGGGGGCTCTGGGGCCAACGTCCTGACTTTC.

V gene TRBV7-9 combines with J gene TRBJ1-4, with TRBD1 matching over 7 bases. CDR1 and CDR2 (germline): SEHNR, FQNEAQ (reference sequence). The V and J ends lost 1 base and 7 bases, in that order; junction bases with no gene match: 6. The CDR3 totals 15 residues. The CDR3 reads CASSLVGDSSEKLFF. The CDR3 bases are TGTGCCAGCAGCTTAGTCGGGGACAGTAGTGAAAAACTGTTTTTT.

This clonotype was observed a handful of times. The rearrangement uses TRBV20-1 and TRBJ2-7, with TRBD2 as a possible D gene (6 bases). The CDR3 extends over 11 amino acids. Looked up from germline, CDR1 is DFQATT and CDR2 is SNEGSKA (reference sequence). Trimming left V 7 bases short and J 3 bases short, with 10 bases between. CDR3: CSVTSNYEQYF. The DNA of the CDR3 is TGCAGTGTCACTAGCAACTACGAGCAGTACTTC.